A single TCR beta chain is shown here with its context. This sample was taken from a study of blood T cell repertoires in COVID-19. Across the study: Samples taken during acute and convalescent COVID-19 were collected in the United States, Italy and Spain. T cells, B-cell-depleted T cells, or PBMCs supplied cDNA or gDNA.

Source study methods: Cell counts per sample came from amplifying reference gene primers. The data were produced by immunoSEQ multiplex PCR, yet TCRdb's version contains in-frame clones alone and is incomplete. V, J and clone size reflect that table, while D and trimming were determined from the DNA. The repertoire holds 84,000 or so clones, with approximately 80% as singletons. The CDR3 runs 13 residues. With 3 bases removed from V and 3 bases from J, the gap between germline ends came to 9 bases. The germline CDR1 and CDR2 sequences are MNHEY and SMNVEV (reference sequence). The sequence derives from an elderly woman with acute or convalescent COVID-19. The sample was peripheral blood. The chain joins TRBV27 to TRBJ2-7; no clear D gene. This CDR3 is CASSFHNGYEQYF. The CDR3 DNA is TGTGCCAGCAGTTTTCATAACGGCTACGAGCAGTACTTC.